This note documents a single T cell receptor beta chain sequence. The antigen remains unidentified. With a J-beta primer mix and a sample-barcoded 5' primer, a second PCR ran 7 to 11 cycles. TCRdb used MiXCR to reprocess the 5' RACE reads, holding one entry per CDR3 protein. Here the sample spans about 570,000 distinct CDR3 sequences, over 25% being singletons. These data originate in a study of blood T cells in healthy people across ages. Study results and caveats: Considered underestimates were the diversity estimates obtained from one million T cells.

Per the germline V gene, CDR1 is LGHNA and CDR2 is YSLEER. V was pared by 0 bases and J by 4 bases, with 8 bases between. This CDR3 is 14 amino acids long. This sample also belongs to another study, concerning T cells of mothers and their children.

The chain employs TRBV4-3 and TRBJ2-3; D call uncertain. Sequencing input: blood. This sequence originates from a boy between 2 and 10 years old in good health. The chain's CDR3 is CASSQDLGADTQYF. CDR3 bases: TGCGCCAGCAGCCAAGATCTTGGGGCAGATACGCAGTATTTT.